Detailed here is one TCR beta chain. Its antigen is not identified. The source of the sample is a study of CD8 T cells in ankylosing spondylitis. TCRdb reanalysed the 5' RACE reads using MiXCR and keeps one entry per CDR3 protein. The sample lists about 540,000 distinct CDR3 sequences, 12% occurring once. Study-wide findings and caveats: Disease-associated clones were CD8+ and fairly uncommon in peripheral blood. Seemingly distinctive of ankylosing spondylitis blood was a TCR beta motif formed by eight highly homologous variants. Researchers reportedly found disease-linked clones significantly enriched in matched ankylosing spondylitis synovial fluid. A subset of motif variants has previously been described in the synovial fluid and blood of reactive arthritis.

Germline CDR1 is SQVTM and CDR2 is ANQGSEA. The CDR3 extends over 11 amino acids. V lost 4 bases, J lost 5 bases, and 8 bases lay in between. This sequence was found in a male donor with ankylosing spondylitis. The rearrangement uses TRBV29-1 and TRBJ1-1; D is unclear. The sequenced sample was blood, either unsorted or a sorted T cell fraction (not recorded which). The CDR3 DNA reads TGCAGCGTTGCCCCGGGGACTGAAGCTTTCTTT. This translates into CSVAPGTEAFF.